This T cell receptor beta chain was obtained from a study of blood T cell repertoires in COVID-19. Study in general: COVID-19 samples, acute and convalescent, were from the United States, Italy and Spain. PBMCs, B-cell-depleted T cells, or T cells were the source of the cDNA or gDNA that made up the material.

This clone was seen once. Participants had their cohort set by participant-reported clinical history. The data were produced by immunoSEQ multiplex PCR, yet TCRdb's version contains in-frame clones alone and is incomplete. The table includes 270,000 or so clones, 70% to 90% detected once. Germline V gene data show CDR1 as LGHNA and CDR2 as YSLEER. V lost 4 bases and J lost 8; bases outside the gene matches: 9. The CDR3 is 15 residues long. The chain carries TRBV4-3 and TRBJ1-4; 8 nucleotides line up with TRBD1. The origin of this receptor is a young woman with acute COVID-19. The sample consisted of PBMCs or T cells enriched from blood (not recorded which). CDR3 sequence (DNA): TGCGCCAGCAGCCGAAACAGGGGGGGTGAAGAAAAACTGTTTTTT. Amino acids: CASSRNRGGEEKLFF.